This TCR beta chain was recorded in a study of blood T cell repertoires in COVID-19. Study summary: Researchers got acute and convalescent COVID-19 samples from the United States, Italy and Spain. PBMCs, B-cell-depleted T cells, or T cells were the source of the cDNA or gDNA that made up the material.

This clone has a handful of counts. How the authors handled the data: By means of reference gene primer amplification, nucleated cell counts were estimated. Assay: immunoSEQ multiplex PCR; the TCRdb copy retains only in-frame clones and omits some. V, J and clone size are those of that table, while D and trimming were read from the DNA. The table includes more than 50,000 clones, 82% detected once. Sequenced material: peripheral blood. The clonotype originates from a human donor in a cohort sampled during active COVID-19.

CDR3 in amino acids: CASSSPSDTQYF. The CDR3 DNA reads TGTGCCAGCAGTTCTCCTAGTGATACGCAGTATTTT. The V and J genes are TRBV28 and TRBJ2-3; unclear D gene. Germline lookup yields CDR1 MDHEN and CDR2 SYDVKM. The CDR3 is 12 amino acids. Trimming stripped 4 bases from V and 6 bases from J, with 8 bases between.